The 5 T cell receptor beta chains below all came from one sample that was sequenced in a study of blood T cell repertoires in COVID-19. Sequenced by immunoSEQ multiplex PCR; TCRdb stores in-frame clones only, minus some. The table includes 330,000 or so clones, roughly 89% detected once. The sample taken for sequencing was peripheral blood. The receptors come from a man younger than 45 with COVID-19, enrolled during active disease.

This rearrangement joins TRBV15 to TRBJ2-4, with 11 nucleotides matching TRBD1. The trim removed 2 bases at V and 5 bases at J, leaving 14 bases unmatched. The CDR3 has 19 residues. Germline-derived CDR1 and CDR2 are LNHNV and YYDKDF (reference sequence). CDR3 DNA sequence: TGTGCCACCAGCAGAAGACCGGGACAGGGGGACGCCGGGGAAAACATTCAGTACTTC. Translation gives CATSRRPGQGDAGENIQYF.

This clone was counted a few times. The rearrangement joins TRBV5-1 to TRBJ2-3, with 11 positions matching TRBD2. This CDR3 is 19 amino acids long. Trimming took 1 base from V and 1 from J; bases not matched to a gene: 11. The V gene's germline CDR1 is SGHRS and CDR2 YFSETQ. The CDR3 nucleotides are TGCGCCAGCAGCTTGATGGGAACTAGCGGGAGAATCGGCACAGATACGCAGTATTTT. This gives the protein CASSLMGTSGRIGTDTQYF.

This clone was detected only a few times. CDR3 region: CATSGGGYQETQYF. The CDR3, as DNA: TGTGCCACCAGTGGAGGGGGTTACCAAGAGACCCAGTACTTC. The chain employs TRBV24-1 and TRBJ2-5, with TRBD1 as a possible D gene (6 bases). This CDR3 contains 14 residues. Looked up from germline, CDR1 is KGHDR and CDR2 is SFDVKD. V was pared by 5 bases and J by 0 bases, with 9 bases between.

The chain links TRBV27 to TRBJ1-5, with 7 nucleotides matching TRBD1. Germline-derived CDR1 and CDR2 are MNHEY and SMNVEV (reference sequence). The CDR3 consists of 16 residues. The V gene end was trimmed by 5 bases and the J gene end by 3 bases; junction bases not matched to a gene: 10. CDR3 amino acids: CASSPGQARPNQPQHF. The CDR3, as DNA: TGTGCCAGCAGTCCAGGACAGGCCCGACCCAATCAGCCCCAGCATTTT.

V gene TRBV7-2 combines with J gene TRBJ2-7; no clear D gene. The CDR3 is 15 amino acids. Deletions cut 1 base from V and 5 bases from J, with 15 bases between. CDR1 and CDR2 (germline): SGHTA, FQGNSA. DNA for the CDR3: TGTGCCAGCAGCTTAGTCCATCCAAGCCCGGACGAGCAGTACTTC. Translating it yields CASSLVHPSPDEQYF.